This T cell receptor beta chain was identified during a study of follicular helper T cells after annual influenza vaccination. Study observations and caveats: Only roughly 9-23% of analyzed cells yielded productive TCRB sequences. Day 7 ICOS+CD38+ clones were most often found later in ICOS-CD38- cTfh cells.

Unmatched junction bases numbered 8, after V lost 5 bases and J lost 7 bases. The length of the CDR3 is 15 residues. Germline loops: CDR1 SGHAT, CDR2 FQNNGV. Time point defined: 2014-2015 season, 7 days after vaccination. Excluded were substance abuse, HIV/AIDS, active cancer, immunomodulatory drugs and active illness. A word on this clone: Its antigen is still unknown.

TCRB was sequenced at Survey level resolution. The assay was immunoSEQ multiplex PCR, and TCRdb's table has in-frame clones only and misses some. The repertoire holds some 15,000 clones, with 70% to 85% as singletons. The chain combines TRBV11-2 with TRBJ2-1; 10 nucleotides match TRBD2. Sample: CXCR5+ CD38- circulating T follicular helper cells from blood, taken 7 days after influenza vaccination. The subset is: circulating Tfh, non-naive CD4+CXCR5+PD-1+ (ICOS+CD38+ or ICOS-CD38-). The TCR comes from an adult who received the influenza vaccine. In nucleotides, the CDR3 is TGTGCCAGCAGCCCAAGCGGGAGGGCCAGGAATGAGCAGTTCTTC. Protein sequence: CASSPSGRARNEQFF.